Each of the 3 T cell receptor beta chains below was sequenced from the same sample in a study of shared T cell receptors in the human thymus. Profiled with immunoSEQ multiplex PCR; TCRdb holds only in-frame clones, not every one. This table holds about 660,000 clones, roughly 90% found once. In addition, the sample was reused for a study of human thymus T cells.

Source material: thymocytes. These receptors all stem from a boy in the first two years of life with a congenital heart defect.

The V and J genes are TRBV14 and TRBJ2-2; D ambiguous. The V end lost 0 bases, the J end lost 6 bases, and 8 bases lay between the germline ends. The CDR3 loop spans 14 amino acids. The V gene's germline CDR1 is SGHDN and CDR2 FVKESK. The CDR3 region is CASSQEQAAGELFF. The CDR3 DNA follows: TGTGCCAGCAGCCAAGAGCAGGCCGCCGGGGAGCTGTTTTTT.

The chain combines TRBV20-1 with TRBJ1-1; D remains ambiguous. The CDR3 is 10 amino acids. V lost 6 bases, J lost 5 bases, and 7 bases lay in between. Germline values: CDR1 DFQATT, CDR2 SNEGSKA (reference sequence). DNA of the CDR3: TGCAGTGCCTACGGGACTGAAGCTTTCTTT. It codes for CSAYGTEAFF.

This chain uses TRBV29-1 with TRBJ1-2, with D perhaps TRBD1 (5 bases). Germline lookup yields CDR1 SQVTM and CDR2 ANQGSEA. Trimming left V 4 bases short and J 0 bases short, with 15 bases between. The CDR3 is made up of 15 amino acids. The CDR3 region is CSVGDWGGANYGYTF. CDR3 nucleotides: TGCAGCGTTGGCGATTGGGGGGGAGCTAACTATGGCTACACCTTC.